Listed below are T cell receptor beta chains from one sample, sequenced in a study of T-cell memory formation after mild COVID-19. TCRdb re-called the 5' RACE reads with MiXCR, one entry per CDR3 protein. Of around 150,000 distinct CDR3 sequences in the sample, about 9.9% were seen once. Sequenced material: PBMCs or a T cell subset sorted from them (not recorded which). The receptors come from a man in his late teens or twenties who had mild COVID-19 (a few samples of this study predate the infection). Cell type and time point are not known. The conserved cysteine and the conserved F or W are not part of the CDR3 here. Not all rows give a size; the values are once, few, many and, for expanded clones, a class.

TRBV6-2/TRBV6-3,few,ASRDRLTDTQY
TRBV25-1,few,ASSVGMTDTQY
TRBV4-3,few,ASSQTTLVNYEQY
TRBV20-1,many,SAAPRDRGYEQY
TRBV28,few,ASSDTSGSSYNEQF
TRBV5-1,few,ASSLAMENTEAF
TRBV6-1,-,ASSERYNEQF
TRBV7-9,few,ASSFRDRHTGELF
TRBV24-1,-,ATSDPGLAGDTQY
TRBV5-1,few,ASSLGVAGTGSGYT
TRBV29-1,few,SVAQDGELF
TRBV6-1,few,ASSDGTLQEKLF
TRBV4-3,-,ASSQDLDLGFGYT
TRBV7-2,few,ASSGDRGETQY
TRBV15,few,ATSTYRDGGTQY
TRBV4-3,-,ASSQPWQRGRDTGELF
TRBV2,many,ASNRVNEKLF
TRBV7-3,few,ASSLGSASAYNEQF
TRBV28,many,ASEDRNYGYT
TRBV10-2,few,ASIGSGGTDTQY
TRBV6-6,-,ASSYGGGSETQY
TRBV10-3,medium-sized,AISDPGTRTDTQY